The 20 T cell receptor beta chains below were found in one sample sequenced in a study of blood T cells in healthy people across ages. Sample-barcoded 5' priming and a J-beta primer mix drove a second PCR of roughly 6 to 12 cycles. MiXCR, applied by TCRdb to the 5' RACE reads, yields one record per CDR3 protein. Among about 1.5 million distinct CDR3 sequences, under 55% were seen once, and the ten largest hold approximately 4.1%. The sequencing input was blood. The source of these receptors is a woman aged 18 to 35 in good health.

A few counts support this clonotype. The chain has TRBV20-1 and TRBJ1-6; D uncertain. The CDR3 runs to 14 residues. Trimming pared 4 bases from V and 10 bases from J, leaving 17 bases between. Germline assignment: CDR1 DFQATT and CDR2 SNEGSKA (reference sequence). The CDR3 here is CSANPSRPNSPLHF. The DNA of the CDR3 is TGCAGTGCTAACCCGAGTAGGCCAAACTCACCCCTCCACTTT.

The chain has TRBV27 and TRBJ2-5, with D unclear. Germline CDR1 is MNHEY and CDR2 is SMNVEV (reference sequence). This CDR3 has 13 amino acids. V lost 5 bases, J lost 3 bases, and 10 bases lay in between. The CDR3 nucleotides read TGTGCCAGCAGTCGGATGGGGAAAGAGACCCAGTACTTC. This encodes CASSRMGKETQYF.

The chain carries TRBV5-1 and TRBJ1-2; tentatively, D is TRBD1 (6 bases). This CDR3 region has 13 residues. Germline loops: CDR1 SGHRS, CDR2 YFSETQ. V gave up 1 base and J gave up 9 bases, with 13 bases separating them. This CDR3 is CASSLRQGRSYTF. In nucleotides, the CDR3 is TGCGCCAGCAGCTTGCGCCAGGGGAGAAGCTACACCTTC.

With respect to this clonotype: This clone may be a read error of a much larger clone one base away. The chain has TRBV6-2 or TRBV6-3 and TRBJ2-1; TRBD2 aligns across 8 bases. With 5 bases clipped from V and 13 bases from J, the junction kept 16 bases outside the gene matches. CDR3 size: 15 residues. Germline CDR1 reads MNHEY; CDR2 reads SVGEGT. The DNA for the CDR3 is TGTGCCAGCAGTAAAGATGGAGCGGGAGAAGAGACCCAGTTCTTC. This sequence encodes CASSKDGAGEETQFF.

The chain uses TRBV4-3 and TRBJ2-1; D not certain. CDR1 and CDR2 from the germline V gene are LGHNA and YSLEER. Trimming pared 0 bases from V and 2 bases from J, leaving 11 bases between. The CDR3 has 16 residues. CDR3 loop: CASSQDHGGPYNEQFF. In DNA, the CDR3 is TGCGCCAGCAGCCAAGATCACGGTGGGCCCTACAATGAGCAGTTCTTC.

The gene calls are TRBV11-2 and TRBJ2-1, with a weak D call TRBD2 (5 bases). With 1 base removed from V and 12 bases from J, the gap between germline ends came to 13 bases. CDR3 size: 13 residues. Germline CDR1 SGHAT, CDR2 FQNNGV. CDR3 loop: CASSLAGNPGQFF. CDR3 bases: TGTGCCAGCAGCTTAGCCGGGAACCCAGGGCAGTTCTTC.

The chain has TRBV29-1 and TRBJ2-7; 8 positions match TRBD1. CDR1 and CDR2 (germline): SQVTM, ANQGSEA. J was trimmed by 4 bases and V by 7 bases; bases with no gene match: 21. The CDR3 has 17 amino acids. The CDR3 loop reads CSANIFFGTGSIYEQYF. The DNA of the CDR3 is TGCAGCGCCAATATCTTTTTCGGGACAGGTTCGATTTACGAGCAGTACTTC.

The rearrangement links TRBV20-1 to TRBJ2-3; 7 bases line up with TRBD1. Trimming removed 3 bases from V and 5 bases from J; junction bases left unmatched: 8. The CDR3 contains 14 residues. From germline, CDR1 is DFQATT and CDR2 SNEGSKA (reference sequence). This CDR3 reads CSASDREEGDTQYF. The CDR3 DNA is TGCAGTGCTAGCGACAGGGAAGAAGGAGATACGCAGTATTTT.

This clonotype was picked up a small number of times. The V and J genes are TRBV28 and TRBJ2-1; TRBD1 agrees at 11 bases. The germline V gene has CDR1 MDHEN and CDR2 SYDVKM. The CDR3 sequence is 15 residues long. J was trimmed by 8 bases and V by 5 bases; bases with no gene match: 8. This CDR3 is CASSNPGQGVYEQFF. DNA of the CDR3: TGTGCCAGCAGTAATCCGGGACAGGGGGTGTATGAGCAGTTCTTC. The variable domain in full, completed from reference TRBV28 and TRBJ2-1, reads DVKVTQSSRYLVKRTGEKVFLECVQDMDHENMFWYRQDPGLGLRLIYFSYDVKMKEKGDIPEGYSVSREKKERFSLILESASTNQTSMYLCASSNPGQGVYEQFFGPGTRLTVL.

In its sample, this clonotype was seen a few times. As DNA, the CDR3 is TGTGCCAGCAGCAGGGACAGCAACACCGGGGAGCTGTTTTTT. It is translated as CASSRDSNTGELFF. The rearrangement uses TRBV7-2 and TRBJ2-2, with 7 bases identical to TRBD1. CDR1 is SGHTA and CDR2 is FQGNSA in the germline V gene. Losses at the gene ends were 5 bases for V and 2 bases for J; bases not matched to a gene: 2. The CDR3 consists of 14 residues.

This clonotype was recorded a few times. The chain employs TRBV7-2 and TRBJ1-2, with TRBD1 identical over 9 bases. This CDR3 is built from 16 residues. With 3 bases clipped from V and 8 bases from J, the junction kept 13 bases outside the gene matches. Germline CDR1 reads SGHTA; CDR2 reads FQGNSA. CDR3 nucleotides: TGTGCCAGCAGCTTTGCTGGGACAGGGATATCTCCGGGCTACACCTTC. Translated: CASSFAGTGISPGYTF.

CDR3 nucleotides: TGCGCCAGCAGCCAAGTATCCGGGACAGGGTTCTATGGCTACACCTTC. Translating gives CASSQVSGTGFYGYTF. The chain uses TRBV4-3 and TRBJ1-2; 9 bases are shared with TRBD1. The CDR3 has 16 amino acids. Germline trimming cut 1 base from V and 4 bases from J; bases unmatched to any gene: 7. Germline CDR1 is LGHNA and CDR2 is YSLEER.

J is TRBJ2-1 and V is TRBV7-2; 8 nucleotides match TRBD2. This CDR3 has 15 residues. V was pared by 2 bases and J by 7 bases, with 7 bases of the junction left unmatched. Germline V CDR1 and CDR2: SGHTA, FQGNSA. CDR3 in DNA: TGTGCCAGCAGCTTACAGCGGGGGATTTGGAATGAGCAGTTCTTC. Amino acids: CASSLQRGIWNEQFF. Looking up the rest from reference TRBV7-2 and TRBJ2-1 gives the full variable domain: GAGVSQSPSNKVTEKGKDVELRCDPISGHTALYWYRQSLGQGLEFLIYFQGNSAPDKSGLPSDRFSAERTGGSVSTLTIQRTQQEDSAVYLCASSLQRGIWNEQFFGPGTRLTVL.

This clonotype was seen a few times. The rearrangement joins TRBV10-3 to TRBJ1-5; D is uncertain. V lost 0 bases to trimming and J lost 3 bases, with 6 bases between them. The germline V gene has CDR1 ENHRY and CDR2 SYGVKD. This CDR3 is built from 14 residues. CDR3 sequence (DNA): TGTGCCATCAGTGAGTCAGGGTTCAATCAGCCCCAGCATTTT. Translated: CAISESGFNQPQHF.

This clonotype came up a few times. The J gene is TRBJ1-6, the V gene TRBV4-2; perhaps TRBD1 as D (5 bases). The CDR3 runs 16 residues. The germline gives CDR1 LGHNA, CDR2 YNFKEQ. V shed 1 base and J shed 7 bases, with 14 bases lying between them. This CDR3 reads CASSQAPPGLNSPLHF. In DNA, the CDR3 is TGTGCCAGCAGCCAAGCTCCGCCAGGGCTAAATTCACCCCTCCACTTT.

The gene calls are TRBV6-5 and TRBJ2-1; 8 bases line up with TRBD2. CDR3 length equals 16 residues. Looked up from germline, CDR1 is MNHEY and CDR2 is SVGAGI. The J segment lost 2 bases and the V segment lost 7 bases, leaving 10 bases of the junction unmatched. The chain's CDR3 is CASTTAGGGTYNEQFF. Here the CDR3 DNA reads TGTGCCAGCACAACGGCGGGAGGAGGGACCTACAATGAGCAGTTCTTC.

This rearrangement joins TRBV6-5 to TRBJ1-2; D is uncertain. The CDR3 runs 15 residues. Germline V gene lookup returns CDR1 MNHEY and CDR2 SVGAGI. The V end lost 2 bases, the J end lost 5 bases, and 15 bases lay between the germline ends. CDR3 region: CASSYAAGSGYGYTF. Written as DNA, the CDR3 is TGTGCCAGCAGTTACGCGGCTGGGAGCGGGTATGGCTACACCTTC.

This clonotype was observed a handful of times. The chain links TRBV10-3 to TRBJ2-5; 11 bases align to TRBD1. The tail of the sequence fits TRBJ2-7 better, so the J call may be wrong. Per the germline V gene, CDR1 is ENHRY and CDR2 is SYGVKD. This CDR3 has 14 residues. In DNA, the CDR3 is TGTGCCATCAGTGAAGGACAGGGGGCTGGCGAGCAGTACTTC. It is translated as CAISEGQGAGEQYF.

Only a few counts were recorded for this clonotype. In DNA form, the CDR3 reads TGTGCCAGCAGTAACAGACAGGTCTCTGAAGCTTTCTTT. This sequence encodes CASSNRQVSEAFF. This chain joins TRBV12-3 or TRBV12-4 and TRBJ1-1; D possibly corresponds to TRBD1 (6 bases). The CDR3 loop spans 13 amino acids. Trimming stripped 5 bases from V and 6 bases from J, with 13 bases between.

This clonotype was recorded once. J is TRBJ1-2 and V is TRBV29-1; the D is unclear. The CDR3 extends over 14 amino acids. In germline, CDR1 is SQVTM, CDR2 ANQGSEA. Trimming removed 0 bases from V and 6 bases from J, with 14 bases in between. This chain's CDR3 is CSVEDNAARDGYTF. CDR3 DNA sequence: TGCAGCGTTGAAGATAATGCGGCGCGGGATGGCTACACCTTC.